These 14 T cell receptor beta chains were sequenced from one sample in a study of cytotoxic CD8 clonotypes in ibrutinib-treated CLL. Only in-frame clones appear in the TCRdb table, and some are missing; sequencing was by immunoSEQ multiplex PCR. This repertoire shows about 35,000 clones, about 47% found once; its top ten account for 18%. This material consisted of PBMCs, taken before ibrutinib treatment. These receptor sequences come from a human donor with chronic lymphocytic leukemia.

This rearrangement joins TRBV27 to TRBJ2-3, with 7 bases identical to TRBD1. Trimming removed 0 bases from V and 9 bases from J; junction bases left unmatched: 9. CDR1 is MNHEY, CDR2 SMNVEV, per germline (reference sequence). CDR3 length: 15 amino acids. This CDR3 is CASSLSRGPRGTQYF. CDR3 bases: TGTGCCAGCAGTTTATCGAGGGGGCCCAGGGGGACGCAGTATTTT.

The V gene is TRBV6-5, the J gene TRBJ2-4; D unresolved. CDR1 MNHEY and CDR2 SVGAGI come from the germline V gene. V gave up 2 bases and J gave up 0 bases, with 11 bases separating them. This CDR3 is 16 amino acids long. For the CDR3, the DNA is TGTGCCAGCAGTTACACGCTAGTCCTAGCCAAAAACATTCAGTACTTC. Translation gives CASSYTLVLAKNIQYF.

This clone appeared a few times. V gene TRBV7-9 combines with J gene TRBJ1-4; no firm D call. The ends were cut back, 4 bases at V and 6 bases at J, with 15 bases in the middle. CDR3 length: 15 amino acids. Germline V gives CDR1 SEHNR, CDR2 FQNEAQ (reference sequence). CDR3 sequence reads: CASSSYRAFYEKLFF. CDR3 in DNA: TGTGCCAGCAGCTCCTACCGGGCCTTTTATGAAAAACTGTTTTTT.

This clone is labeled medium-sized. The chain combines TRBV7-9 with TRBJ1-1; the D gene is possibly TRBD1 (5 bases). The CDR3 length is 13 residues. CDR1 and CDR2 (germline): SEHNR, FQNEAQ (reference sequence). Trimming took 5 bases from V and 5 from J, leaving 12 bases between them. The CDR3 DNA sequence: TGTGCCAGCAGCCCAGGGTTGAGTACTGAAGCTTTCTTT. Translated, it gives CASSPGLSTEAFF.

This clone occurred a few times. The chain carries TRBV29-1 and TRBJ1-1, with D perhaps TRBD1 (5 bases). V was clipped by 3 bases and J by 3 bases, with 17 bases between them. This CDR3 is 15 amino acids long. Germline CDR1 SQVTM, CDR2 ANQGSEA. CDR3 sequence reads: CSVEYWARDDTEAFF. CDR3 sequence (DNA): TGCAGCGTTGAGTATTGGGCCAGGGACGACACTGAAGCTTTCTTT.

This chain connects TRBV5-6 to TRBJ2-7; either TRBD1 or TRBD2 may fit D (5 bases each). CDR1 and CDR2 (germline): SGHDT, YYEEEE. This CDR3 has 14 amino acids. Trimming cost V 4 bases and J 6 bases, with 17 bases left between them. CDR3 bases: TGTGCCAGCAGCATCGCCGGGACCCCCAGCGAGCAGTACTTC. Its translation: CASSIAGTPSEQYF.

This chain uses TRBV28 with TRBJ1-5; D not resolved. The CDR3 consists of 15 residues. Trimming removed 3 bases from V and 5 bases from J, with 14 bases in between. Germline V gene sequence: CDR1 MDHEN, CDR2 SYDVKM. The CDR3, as DNA: TGTGCCAGCAGTTTGGTCGCCTCCGACTATCAGCCCCAGCATTTT. Translation: CASSLVASDYQPQHF.

The chain employs TRBV7-9 and TRBJ1-2; no clear D gene. CDR3 length: 12 residues. Trimming cost V 5 bases and J 3 bases, with 7 bases left between them. CDR1 is SEHNR and CDR2 is FQNEAQ in the germline V gene (reference sequence). The CDR3 sequence: CASSPGDYGYTF. The DNA for the CDR3 is TGTGCCAGCAGCCCAGGAGACTATGGCTACACCTTC. Full variable domain (missing parts from reference TRBV7-9 and TRBJ1-2): DTGVSQNPRHKITKRGQNVTFRCDPISEHNRLYWYRQTLGQGPEFLTYFQNEAQLEKSRLLSDRFSAERPKGSFSTLEIQRTEQGDSAMYLCASSPGDYGYTFGSGTRLTVV.

In this sample, this clone turned up a few times. The J gene is TRBJ1-1, the V gene TRBV9; D is ambiguous. Deletions cut 4 bases from V and 7 bases from J, with 17 bases between. Germline V gene lookup returns CDR1 SGDLS and CDR2 YYNGEE. This CDR3 comprises 14 residues. CDR3 DNA sequence: TGTGCCAGCAGCCCCCCATTAGGGCAGTTTGAAGCTTTCTTT. It specifies CASSPPLGQFEAFF.

The chain uses TRBV7-8 and TRBJ1-2, with D hard to call. CDR3 size: 15 residues. Trimming shortened V by 3 bases and J by 0 bases, and 11 bases separated the two germline ends. CDR1 SGHVS and CDR2 FQNEAQ come from the germline V gene. DNA of the CDR3: TGTGCCAGCAGCTTCCCGGACGGAACTAACTATGGCTACACCTTC. This gives the protein CASSFPDGTNYGYTF.

The genes are TRBV9 and TRBJ2-3; 9 nucleotides line up with TRBD2. After removal of 4 bases from V and 2 bases from J, the junction contained 8 bases not matched to a gene. In germline, CDR1 is SGDLS, CDR2 YYNGEE. The CDR3 extends over 16 amino acids. This CDR3 is CASSPLAGGFTDTQYF. CDR3 in DNA: TGTGCCAGCAGCCCCCTGGCGGGGGGGTTCACAGATACGCAGTATTTT.

This rearrangement joins TRBV6-5 to TRBJ2-5; perhaps TRBD2 as D (5 bases). From germline, CDR1 is MNHEY and CDR2 SVGAGI. The CDR3 is made up of 13 amino acids. V was pared by 6 bases and J by 10 bases, with 18 bases between. For the CDR3, the DNA is TGTGCCAGCAGGTCCATAAGAGTCCGGGACCAGTACTTC. It specifies CASRSIRVRDQYF.

This clone was seen a handful of times. The chain recombines TRBV5-4 with TRBJ1-1; 11 positions agree with TRBD1. The CDR3 length is 16 residues. J gave up 3 bases and V 4 bases, and 8 bases lay outside the gene matches. CDR1 is SGHNT, CDR2 YYREEE, per germline (reference sequence). CDR3 protein: CASSIWDRGMDTEAFF. Written as DNA, the CDR3 is TGTGCCAGCAGCATATGGGACAGGGGGATGGACACTGAAGCTTTCTTT.

CDR3 loop: CSVGGGPGGYTF. Written as DNA, the CDR3 is TGCAGCGTTGGAGGGGGGCCCGGGGGCTACACCTTC. V and J are TRBV29-1 and TRBJ1-2; maybe TRBD1 (6 bases). The CDR3 is 12 residues long. Deletions cut 4 bases from V and 8 bases from J, with 14 bases between. Germline values: CDR1 SQVTM, CDR2 ANQGSEA.